This T cell receptor (beta chain) was captured in a study of T cell responses to AZD1222 COVID-19 vaccine. The data were produced by immunoSEQ multiplex PCR, yet TCRdb's version contains in-frame clones alone and is incomplete. The sample has roughly 160,000 clones, approximately 90% seen once; the top ten hold around 1.5%. Notes on this clone: What it binds is not known.

Findings and limits, study-wide: The donor cohort was predominantly white British with a female majority, and clonal diversity may have been underestimated. Spike-specific TCR breadth and depth went up after people got two AZD1222 doses. Researchers took repertoire samples only after the peak T cell response had come.

The sample was peripheral blood, taken on day 0 of AZD1222 vaccination. The TCR was taken from an adult in good health.

In DNA form, the CDR3 reads TGTGCCAGCAGCCCCTATTTTGCTGGGAACACCGGGGAGCTGTTTTTT. Translated: CASSPYFAGNTGELFF. The chain joins TRBV28 to TRBJ2-2; D ambiguous. Germline values: CDR1 MDHEN, CDR2 SYDVKM. Between the trimmed V and J ends, which lost 6 bases and 1 base, there was a span of 15 bases. The CDR3 loop spans 16 amino acids.